The clone carrying this TCR beta chain was seen a few times. Its antigen is not identified. The data stem from a study of beta chain features in type 1 diabetes. The CDR3 totals 15 residues. The germline CDR1 and CDR2 sequences are LGHNA and YSLEER. Trimming cost V 1 base and J 4 bases, with 10 bases left between them. Whole-study findings and limits: HLA influence on TCRB rearrangement stayed unresolved here.

The authors reverse transcribed all of the isolated RNA, so sequencing captured expressed TCRB transcripts. Some clones are missing from TCRdb's copy, which holds only in-frame ones; the method was immunoSEQ multiplex PCR. The top ten hold around 2.1% of the sample, which has just over 150,000 clones, 11% seen once. This sequence originates from a man younger than 35 in good health. Input material: central memory CD4+ T cells from blood. The rearrangement links TRBV4-3 to TRBJ2-2; D gene ambiguous. The CDR3 protein is CASSQAVGGTGELFF. CDR3 in DNA: TGCGCCAGCAGCCAAGCAGTCGGCGGCACCGGGGAGCTGTTTTTT.